This T cell receptor beta chain was recorded in a study of blood T cell repertoires in COVID-19. Study details: Samples came from the United States, Italy and Spain, spanning acute and convalescent COVID-19. T cells, B-cell-depleted T cells, or PBMCs provided the cDNA or gDNA that served as material.

V lost 7 bases, J lost 1 base, and 5 bases stayed unmatched. The CDR3 covers 16 residues. CDR1 is SGHVS, CDR2 FNYEAQ, per germline. How the authors handled the data: Amplification with reference gene primers provided the estimates of nucleated cell counts. Generated by immunoSEQ multiplex PCR, the TCRdb table keeps only in-frame clones and is missing some. Clone size and the V and J calls come from that table; the DNA yielded D and trimming. Here the sample spans approximately 270,000 clones, 91% being singletons. The gene calls are TRBV7-6 and TRBJ2-5; 14 nucleotides align to TRBD2. Sample: PBMCs or T cells enriched from blood (not recorded which). The clonotype comes from a human donor in a cohort exposed to, infected with or recovered from COVID-19 (not recorded which). The donor label of this sample is uncertain. The CDR3 nucleotides are TGTGCCAGCACTGGACTAGCGGGGGGATTCCAAGAGACCCAGTACTTC. Residues: CASTGLAGGFQETQYF.